The source of this T cell receptor (beta chain) is a study of OX40 agonist ivuxolimab in advanced cancers. Study in general: Every 2 weeks, ivuxolimab was infused into the patients intravenously at between 0.01 and 10 mg/kg.

This clone appeared once. The antigen remains undetermined. Study-wide points: At 0.1 to 3.0 mg/kg and by week 6, clonal expansion occurred in CD4+ and CD8+ blood T cells.

Unmatched junction bases numbered 9, after V lost 4 bases and J lost 0 bases. This CDR3 is built from 19 residues. In germline, CDR1 is SGHTA, CDR2 FQGNSA. Libraries were prepared by immunoSEQ multiplex PCR; TCRdb keeps only in-frame clonotypes and omits some of them. Of over 45,000 clones in the sample, about 83% were seen once. The sequenced sample was CD4+ or CD8+ T cells sorted from blood, obtained in a trial of the OX40 agonist ivuxolimab. This receptor was obtained from an adult with an advanced solid tumor such as melanoma, head and neck, liver or kidney cancer. V gene TRBV7-2 combines with J gene TRBJ2-4; 13 nucleotides align to TRBD2. This CDR3 is CASSYERGLAGLAKNIQYF. The CDR3 DNA sequence: TGTGCCAGCAGCTATGAGAGGGGACTAGCGGGGCTAGCCAAAAACATTCAGTACTTC.